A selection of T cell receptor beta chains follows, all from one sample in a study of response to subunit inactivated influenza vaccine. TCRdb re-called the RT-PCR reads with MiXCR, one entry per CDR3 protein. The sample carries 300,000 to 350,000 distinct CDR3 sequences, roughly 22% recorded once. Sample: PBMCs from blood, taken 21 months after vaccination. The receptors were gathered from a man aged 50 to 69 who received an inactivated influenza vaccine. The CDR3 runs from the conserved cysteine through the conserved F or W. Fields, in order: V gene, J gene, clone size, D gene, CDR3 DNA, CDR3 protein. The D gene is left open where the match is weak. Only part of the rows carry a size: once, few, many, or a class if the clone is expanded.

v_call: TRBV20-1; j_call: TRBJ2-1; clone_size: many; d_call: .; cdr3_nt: TGCAGTGCTCTACCAGACACTGAGCAGTTCTTC; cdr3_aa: CSALPDTEQFF
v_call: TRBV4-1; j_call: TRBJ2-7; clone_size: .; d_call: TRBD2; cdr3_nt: TGCGCCAGCAGCCAGCGGACTAGTGGAGTTTACGAGCAGTACTTC; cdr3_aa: CASSQRTSGVYEQYF
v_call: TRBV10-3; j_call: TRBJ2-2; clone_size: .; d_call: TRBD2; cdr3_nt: TGTGCCATCAGTATAGGGAAGCGGGAGAGGCTGGCCGGGGAGCTGTTTTTT; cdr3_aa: CAISIGKRERLAGELFF
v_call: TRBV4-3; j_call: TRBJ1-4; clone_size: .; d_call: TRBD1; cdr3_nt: TGCGCCAGCAGCCAAAACACCGGGACAGGGGCAAAACTGTTTTTT; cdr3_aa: CASSQNTGTGAKLFF
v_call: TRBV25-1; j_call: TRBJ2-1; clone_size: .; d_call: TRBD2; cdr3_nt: TGTGCCAGCAGTGAATATCTCACTAGCGGGCCTCAGTTCTTC; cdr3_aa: CASSEYLTSGPQFF
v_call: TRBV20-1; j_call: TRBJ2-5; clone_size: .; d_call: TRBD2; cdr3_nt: TGCAGTGCTCCAACGGGGGGGCTAATGACCCAGTACTTC; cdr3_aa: CSAPTGGLMTQYF
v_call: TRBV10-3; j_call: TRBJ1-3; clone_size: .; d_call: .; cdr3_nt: TGTGCCATCAGTGAAACAGTGAGCTCTGGAAACACCATATATTTT; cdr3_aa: CAISETVSSGNTIYF
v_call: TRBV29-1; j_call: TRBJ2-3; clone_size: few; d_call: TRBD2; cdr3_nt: TGCAGCATCGGGACTAGCATTTTCACAGATACGCAGTATTTT; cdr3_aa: CSIGTSIFTDTQYF
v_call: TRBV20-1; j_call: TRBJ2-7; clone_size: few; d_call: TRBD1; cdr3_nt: TGCAGTGCACAACTCGGGACAGCTAACTACGAGCAGTACTTC; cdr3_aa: CSAQLGTANYEQYF
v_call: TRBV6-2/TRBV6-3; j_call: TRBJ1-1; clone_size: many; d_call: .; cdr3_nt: TGTGCCAGCAGTAGCTGGACCAGGGAAGGGACTGAAGCTTTCTTT; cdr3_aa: CASSSWTREGTEAFF
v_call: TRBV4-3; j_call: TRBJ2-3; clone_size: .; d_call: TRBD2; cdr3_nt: TGCGCCAGCAGCCAAGATGGGGCTAGCGGGGCCCGCACAGATACGCAGTATTTT; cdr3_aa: CASSQDGASGARTDTQYF
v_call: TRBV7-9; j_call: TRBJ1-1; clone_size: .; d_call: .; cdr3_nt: TGTGCCAGCAGCCGGGCGGGGAGCACTGAAGCTTTCTTT; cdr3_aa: CASSRAGSTEAFF
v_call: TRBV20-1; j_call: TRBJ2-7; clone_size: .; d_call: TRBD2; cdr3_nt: TGCAGTGCTAGAGTTAGGGGACTAGCGGGACGGTACGAGCAGTACTTC; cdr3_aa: CSARVRGLAGRYEQYF
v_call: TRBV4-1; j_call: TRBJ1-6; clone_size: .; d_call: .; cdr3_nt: TGCGCCAGCAGCCGGAGACAGGTCCCGAATTCACCCCTCCACTTT; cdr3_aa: CASSRRQVPNSPLHF
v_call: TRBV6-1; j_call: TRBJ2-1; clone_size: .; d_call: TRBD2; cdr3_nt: TGTGCCAGCAGGGACAGCGGGAGGGATTACAATGAGCAGTTCTTC; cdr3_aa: CASRDSGRDYNEQFF
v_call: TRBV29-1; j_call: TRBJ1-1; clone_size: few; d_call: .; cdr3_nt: TGCAGCGTTGGACAGACGGTGAACACTGAAGCTTTCTTT; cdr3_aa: CSVGQTVNTEAFF
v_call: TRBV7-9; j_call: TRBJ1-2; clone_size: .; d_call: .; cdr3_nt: TGTGCCAGCAGCGGGGTCAACAGGAGAACTAACTATGGCTACACCTTC; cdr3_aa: CASSGVNRRTNYGYTF
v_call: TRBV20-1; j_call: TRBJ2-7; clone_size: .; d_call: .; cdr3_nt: TGCAGTGCTAGAGACCCCGGCCGGACCTACGAGCAGTACTTC; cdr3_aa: CSARDPGRTYEQYF
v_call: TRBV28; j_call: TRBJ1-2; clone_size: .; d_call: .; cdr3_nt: TGTGCCAGCAGTTTAGGTCCCTTTTATGGCTACACCTTC; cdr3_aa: CASSLGPFYGYTF
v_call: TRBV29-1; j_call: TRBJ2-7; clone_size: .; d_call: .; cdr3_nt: TGCAGCGTTGAGGGGATCGACTACGAGCAGTACTTC; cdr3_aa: CSVEGIDYEQYF
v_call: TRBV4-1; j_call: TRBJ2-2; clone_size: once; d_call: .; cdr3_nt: TGCGCCAGCAGACGACAAACCGCGGTCGAAACCGGGGAGCTGTTTTTT; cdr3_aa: CASRRQTAVETGELFF
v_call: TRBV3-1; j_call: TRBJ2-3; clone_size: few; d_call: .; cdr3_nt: TGTGCCAGCAGCCAAGACATTGTGGCTACAGATACGCAGTATTTT; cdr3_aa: CASSQDIVATDTQYF
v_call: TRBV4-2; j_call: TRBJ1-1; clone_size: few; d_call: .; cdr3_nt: TGTGCCAGCAGCCAAGATCCTACGGGGAACACTGAAGCTTTCTTT; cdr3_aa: CASSQDPTGNTEAFF
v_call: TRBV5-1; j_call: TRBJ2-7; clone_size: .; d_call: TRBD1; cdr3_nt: TGCGCCAGCAGCTGGGACAGTGGCTCCTACGAGCAGTACTTC; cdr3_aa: CASSWDSGSYEQYF
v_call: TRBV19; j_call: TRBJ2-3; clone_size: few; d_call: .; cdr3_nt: TGTGCCAGTAGTATAGACGGTCGCACAGATACGCAGTATTTT; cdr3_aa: CASSIDGRTDTQYF
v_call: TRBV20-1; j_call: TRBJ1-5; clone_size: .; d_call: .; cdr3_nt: TGCAGTGCTGCCGACCCGGGGGATAGCAATCAGCCCCAGCATTTT; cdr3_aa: CSAADPGDSNQPQHF
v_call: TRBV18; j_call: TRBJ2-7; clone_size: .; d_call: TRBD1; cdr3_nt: TGTGCCAGCTCACCACCGAATTTATCAGGACAGGGGATTTACGAGCAGTACTTC; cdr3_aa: CASSPPNLSGQGIYEQYF
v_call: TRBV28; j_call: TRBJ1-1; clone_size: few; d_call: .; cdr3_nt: TGTGCCAGCAGTTTCAGGGGTCCAAGCCAAACTGAAGCTTTCTTT; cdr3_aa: CASSFRGPSQTEAFF
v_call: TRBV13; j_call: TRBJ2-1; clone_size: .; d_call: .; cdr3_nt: TGTGCCAGCAGCTCGGGGGATTTTCACAATGAGCAGTTCTTC; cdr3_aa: CASSSGDFHNEQFF
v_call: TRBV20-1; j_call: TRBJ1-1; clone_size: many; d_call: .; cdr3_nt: TGCAGTGCTAGAGGGACAGCGAACACTGAAGCTTTCTTT; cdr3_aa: CSARGTANTEAFF
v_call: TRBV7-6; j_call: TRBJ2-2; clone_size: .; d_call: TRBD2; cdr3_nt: TGTGCCAGCAGCTTAAGAGCGGGGTACACCGGGGAGCTGTTTTTT; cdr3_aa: CASSLRAGYTGELFF
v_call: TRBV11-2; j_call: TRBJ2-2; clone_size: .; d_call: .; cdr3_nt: TGTGCCAGCAGCCTGGGCAGTGCAACCTCGGGCACCGGGGAGCTGTTTTTT; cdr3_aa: CASSLGSATSGTGELFF
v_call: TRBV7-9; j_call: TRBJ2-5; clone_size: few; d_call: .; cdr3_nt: TGTGCCAGCAGCTTAGCGTCATCAGACCAAGAGACCCAGTACTTC; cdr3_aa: CASSLASSDQETQYF
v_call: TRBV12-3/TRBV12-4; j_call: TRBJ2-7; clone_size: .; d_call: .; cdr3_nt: TGTGCCAGCAGTCCCCGCGGGGCAGGTGTGACCTACGAGCAGTACTTC; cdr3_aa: CASSPRGAGVTYEQYF
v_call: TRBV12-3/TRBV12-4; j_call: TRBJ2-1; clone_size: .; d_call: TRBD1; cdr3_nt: TGTGCGCAGGGGGAGCTTGAGCAGTTCTTC; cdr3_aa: CAQGELEQFF
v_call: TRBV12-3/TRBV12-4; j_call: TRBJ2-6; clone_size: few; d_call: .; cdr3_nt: TGTGCCAGCATCTTAGGGGGCTCTGGGGCCAACGTCCTGACTTTC; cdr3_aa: CASILGGSGANVLTF
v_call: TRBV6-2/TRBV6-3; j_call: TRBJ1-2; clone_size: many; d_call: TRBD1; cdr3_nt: TGTGCCAGCAGTTATCTCTCCCGGGACAGGCAATATGGCTACACCTTC; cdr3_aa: CASSYLSRDRQYGYTF
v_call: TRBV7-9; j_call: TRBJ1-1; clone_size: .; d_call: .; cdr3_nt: TGTGCCAGCAGCCAAGGGGGTGGTGGGCCATGGAGCACTGAAGCTTTCTTT; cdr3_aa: CASSQGGGGPWSTEAFF
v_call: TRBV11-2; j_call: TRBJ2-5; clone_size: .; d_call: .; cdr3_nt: TGTGCCAGCAGCCAACCTTCTAGGGTCGCTTACTGGGGGGAGACCCAGTACTTC; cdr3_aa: CASSQPSRVAYWGETQYF
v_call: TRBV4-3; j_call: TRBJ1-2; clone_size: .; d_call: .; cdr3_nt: TGCGCCAGCAGCCAAGATTGGAGCGGATATTATGGCTACACCTTC; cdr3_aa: CASSQDWSGYYGYTF
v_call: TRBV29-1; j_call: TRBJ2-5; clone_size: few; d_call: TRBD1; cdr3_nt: TGCAGCGTTGTACAGGGGGGAAGTGGCCAGTACTTC; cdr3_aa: CSVVQGGSGQYF
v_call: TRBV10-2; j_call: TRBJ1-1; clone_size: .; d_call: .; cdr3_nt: TGCGCCAGCAAGGAGTCCGGGGTCACCATGAACACTGAAGCTTTCTTT; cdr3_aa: CASKESGVTMNTEAFF
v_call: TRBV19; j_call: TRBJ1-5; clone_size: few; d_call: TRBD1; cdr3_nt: TGTGCCAGTAGGGCCGGGACAGGGGAGAATCAGCCCCAGCATTTT; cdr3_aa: CASRAGTGENQPQHF
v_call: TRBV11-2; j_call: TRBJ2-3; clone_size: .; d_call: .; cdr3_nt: TGTGCCAGCAGCTTAGCCACTGGTGGAAATACGCAGTATTTT; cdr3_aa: CASSLATGGNTQYF
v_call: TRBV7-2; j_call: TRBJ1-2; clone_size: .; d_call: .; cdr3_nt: TGTGCCAGCAGCCGAGGCGGGGGAGAGTCTGGCTACACCTTC; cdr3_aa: CASSRGGGESGYTF
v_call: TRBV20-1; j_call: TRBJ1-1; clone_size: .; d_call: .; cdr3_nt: TGCAGTGCTAGAGATGGGGGGAAGGTCACTGAAGCTTTCTTT; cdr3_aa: CSARDGGKVTEAFF
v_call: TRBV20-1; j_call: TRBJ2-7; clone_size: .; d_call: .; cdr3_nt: TGCAGTGCTACAGGGGGACTCTCCTACGAGCAGTACTTC; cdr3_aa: CSATGGLSYEQYF
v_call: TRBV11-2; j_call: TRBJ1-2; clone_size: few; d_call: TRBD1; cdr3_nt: TGTGCCAGCAGCTTACGTCCCTCGGACAGGGGGCATGCCTATGGCTACACCTTC; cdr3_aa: CASSLRPSDRGHAYGYTF
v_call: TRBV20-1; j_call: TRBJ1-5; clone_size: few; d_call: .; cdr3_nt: TGCAGTGCTAGCTACACGAGCAATCAGCCCCAGCATTTT; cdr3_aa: CSASYTSNQPQHF
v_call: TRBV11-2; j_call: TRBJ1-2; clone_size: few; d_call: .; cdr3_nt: TGTGCCAGCAGCCCGACGGATTCAAATGGCTACACCTTC; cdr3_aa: CASSPTDSNGYTF
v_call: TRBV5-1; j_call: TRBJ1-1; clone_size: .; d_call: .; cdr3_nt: TGCGCCAGCAGCGTCATAGGCTATAACACTGAAGCTTTCTTT; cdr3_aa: CASSVIGYNTEAFF
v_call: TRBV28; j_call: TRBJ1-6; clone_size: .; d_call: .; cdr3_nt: TGTGCCAGCAGTCCCACCATCGGGGGAAATTCACCCCTCCACTTT; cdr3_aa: CASSPTIGGNSPLHF
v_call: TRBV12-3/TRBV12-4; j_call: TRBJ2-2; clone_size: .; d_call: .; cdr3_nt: TGTGCCAGCAGTTTACGACAAGGGGGGAAAAGGGAGCTGTTTTTT; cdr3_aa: CASSLRQGGKRELFF
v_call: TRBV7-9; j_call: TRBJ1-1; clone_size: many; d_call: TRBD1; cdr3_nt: TGTGCCAGCAGCATCTACCCCAGGGGGATGAACACTGAAGCTTTCTTT; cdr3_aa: CASSIYPRGMNTEAFF
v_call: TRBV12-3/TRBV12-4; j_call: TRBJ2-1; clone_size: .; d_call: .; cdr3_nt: TGTGCCAGCAGTACCCACCCCTCCAATGAGCAGTTCTTC; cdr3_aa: CASSTHPSNEQFF
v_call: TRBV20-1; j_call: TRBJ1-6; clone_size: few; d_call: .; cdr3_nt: TGCAGTGCCCAAACCGGGTGGGAGTCCTATAATTCACCCCTCCACTTT; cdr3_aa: CSAQTGWESYNSPLHF
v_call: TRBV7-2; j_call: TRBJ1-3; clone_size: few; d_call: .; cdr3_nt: TGTGCCAGCAGCCCAAATCTACCTGGAAACACCATATATTTT; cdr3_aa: CASSPNLPGNTIYF
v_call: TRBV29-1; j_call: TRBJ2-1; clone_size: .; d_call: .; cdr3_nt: TGCAGCGTTGAAGAGATACGTCGAAAGGGTGAGCAGTTCTTC; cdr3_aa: CSVEEIRRKGEQFF
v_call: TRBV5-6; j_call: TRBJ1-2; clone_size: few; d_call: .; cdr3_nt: TGTGCCAGCAGCTTTATCCATGGCTACACCTTC; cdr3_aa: CASSFIHGYTF
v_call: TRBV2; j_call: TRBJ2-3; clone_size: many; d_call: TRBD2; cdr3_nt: TGTGCCAGCAGTTCGACTAGCGGGCAAGCAGATACGCAGTATTTT; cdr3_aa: CASSSTSGQADTQYF